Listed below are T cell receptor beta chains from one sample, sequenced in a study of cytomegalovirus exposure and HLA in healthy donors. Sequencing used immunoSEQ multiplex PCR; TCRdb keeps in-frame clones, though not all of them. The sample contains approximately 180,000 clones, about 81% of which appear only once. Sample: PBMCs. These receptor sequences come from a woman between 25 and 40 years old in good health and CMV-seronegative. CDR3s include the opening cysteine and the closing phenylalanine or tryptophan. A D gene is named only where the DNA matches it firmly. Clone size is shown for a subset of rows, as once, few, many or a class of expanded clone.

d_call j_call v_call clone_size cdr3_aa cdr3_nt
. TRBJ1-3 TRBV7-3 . CASSSTASGNTIYF TGTGCCAGCAGTTCTACAGCCTCTGGAAACACCATATATTTT
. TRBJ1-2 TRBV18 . CASSPLAGPGYGYTF TGTGCCAGCTCACCACTCGCGGGCCCCGGGTATGGCTACACCTTC
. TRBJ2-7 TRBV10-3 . CAISDGQGGFF TGTGCCATCAGTGACGGGCAGGGTGGCTTCTTC
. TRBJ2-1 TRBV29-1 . CSVEGASSYNEQFF TGCAGCGTTGAGGGCGCGAGCTCCTACAATGAGCAGTTCTTC
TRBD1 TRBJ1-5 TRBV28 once CASSFLTGDDQPQHF TGTGCCAGCAGTTTTTTGACAGGGGATGATCAGCCCCAGCATTTT
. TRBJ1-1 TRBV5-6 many CASSAWTDTEAFF TGTGCCAGCAGCGCATGGACAGACACTGAAGCTTTCTTT
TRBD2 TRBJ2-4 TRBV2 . CASMSTSPKNSQYF TGTGCCAGCATGTCGACTAGCCCCAAAAACAGTCAGTACTTC
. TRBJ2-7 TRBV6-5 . CASSYPGWSSYEQYF TGTGCCAGCAGTTACCCGGGGTGGAGCTCCTACGAGCAGTACTTC
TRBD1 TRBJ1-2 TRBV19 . CASSLAGDRGVYGYTF TGTGCCAGTAGTCTCGCGGGGGACAGGGGCGTCTATGGCTACACCTTC
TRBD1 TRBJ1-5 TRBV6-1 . CAGQTGGGQPQHF TGTGCCGGCCAGACAGGGGGCGGACAGCCCCAGCATTTT
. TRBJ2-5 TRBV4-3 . CASSQTPGQETQYF TGCGCCAGCAGCCAAACTCCCGGCCAAGAGACCCAGTACTTC
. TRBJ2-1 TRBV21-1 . CASSPGTVNEQFF TGTGCCAGCAGCCCCGGGACAGTCAATGAGCAGTTCTTC
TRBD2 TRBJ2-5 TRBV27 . CAAAGGASGETQYF TGTGCTGCAGCGGGAGGAGCCTCCGGAGAGACCCAGTACTTC
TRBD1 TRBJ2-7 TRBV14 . CASSPIPGQPYEQYF TGTGCCAGCAGCCCAATCCCGGGACAGCCCTACGAGCAGTACTTC
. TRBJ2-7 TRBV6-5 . CASSYSRVGFYEQYF TGTGCCAGCAGTTACTCGAGGGTCGGCTTCTACGAGCAGTACTTC
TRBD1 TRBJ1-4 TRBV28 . CASRPGTGGTNEKLFF TGTGCCAGCAGGCCCGGGACAGGAGGCACTAATGAAAAACTGTTTTTT
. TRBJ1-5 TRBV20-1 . CSAGTEPQHF TGCAGTGCTGGGACTGAGCCCCAGCATTTT
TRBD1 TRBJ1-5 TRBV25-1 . CASSESRQGSQPQHF TGTGCCAGCAGTGAATCAAGACAGGGTAGTCAGCCCCAGCATTTT
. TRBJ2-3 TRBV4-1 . CASSQGGARLTDTQYF TGCGCCAGCAGCCAAGGAGGCGCCCGTCTAACAGATACGCAGTATTTT
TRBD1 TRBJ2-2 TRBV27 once CASSTLQGADTGELFF TGTGCCAGCAGTACCCTACAGGGGGCAGACACCGGGGAGCTGTTTTTT
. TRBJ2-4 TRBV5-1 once CASSLGQGKNIQYF TGCGCCAGCAGCTTGGGTCAGGGAAAAAACATTCAGTACTTC
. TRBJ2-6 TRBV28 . CASSLSASGANVLTF TGTGCCAGCAGTTTAAGTGCGTCTGGGGCCAACGTCCTGACTTTC
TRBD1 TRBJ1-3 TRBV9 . CASSTPHRTGNSLFTGNTIYF TGTGCCAGCAGCACACCCCACCGGACAGGGAATTCACTTTTCACTGGAAACACCATATATTTT